This T cell receptor (beta chain) was identified during a study of shared clonotypes between healthy human individuals. Terminally differentiated effector memory CD45RA+ cells were excluded from the naive CD8 cells, which were CD45RO-negative and positively selected for CCR7. CDR3 length: 17 residues. Trimming cost V 4 bases and J 11 bases; bases outside gene matches: 17. From germline, CDR1 is MNHNS and CDR2 SASEGT. Produced via immunoSEQ multiplex PCR; TCRdb's table is partial and in-frame only. The sample lists around 2,000,000 clones; 85% to 95% were seen once. The TCR originated in a man aged 18 to 29 in good health. Some clones in this sample may be carry-over from other donors' samples. Sequencing was performed on naive CD8+ T cells from PBMCs. The V gene is TRBV6-1, the J gene TRBJ2-5, with 12 bases aligning to TRBD2. The CDR3 region is CASSGLAGEGPNWEQYF. DNA for the CDR3: TGTGCCAGCAGTGGACTAGCGGGAGAGGGACCGAATTGGGAGCAGTACTTC.